This is a list of T cell receptor beta chains from one sample in a study of cytomegalovirus exposure and HLA in healthy donors. The repertoire was sequenced with immunoSEQ multiplex PCR; TCRdb's copy has only in-frame clones and lacks some. The repertoire has under 200,000 clones, roughly 81% of them found once; the top ten carry 13%. Material for sequencing was PBMCs. The source of these receptors is a woman aged 45-60 years in good health and CMV-seronegative. Both conserved end residues are part of each CDR3. D genes are given only for firm matches. Only part of the rows carry a size: once, few, many, or a class if the clone is expanded.

D gene	V gene	J gene	clone size	CDR3 protein	CDR3 DNA
.	TRBV18	TRBJ1-1	.	CASSPLHSKNTEAFF	TGTGCCAGCTCACCACTTCACAGTAAGAACACTGAAGCTTTCTTT
TRBD1	TRBV5-5	TRBJ1-6	.	CASSLGDRGTSPLHF	TGTGCCAGCAGCTTGGGGGACAGGGGAACCTCACCCCTCCACTTT
TRBD1	TRBV9	TRBJ1-2	.	CASRGTGFGYGYTF	TGTGCCAGCAGGGGGACAGGGTTTGGCTATGGCTACACCTTC
TRBD2	TRBV28	TRBJ2-7	.	CASTGGGSPREEQYF	TGTGCCAGCACCGGCGGGGGGAGCCCTAGGGAAGAGCAGTACTTC
.	TRBV7-8	TRBJ1-4	.	CASSNPGKGHEKLFF	TGTGCCAGCAGCAACCCAGGGAAAGGGCACGAAAAACTGTTTTTT
TRBD1	TRBV2	TRBJ1-1	.	CASSTTGGGETEAFF	TGTGCCAGCAGTACCACAGGGGGTGGGGAGACTGAAGCTTTCTTT
.	TRBV5-8	TRBJ2-5	.	CASSFSTGKKETQYF	TGTGCCAGCAGCTTCTCAACAGGGAAGAAGGAGACCCAGTACTTC
TRBD1	TRBV28	TRBJ1-4	.	CASRPGTGGPEKLFF	TGTGCCAGCAGGCCCGGGACAGGGGGCCCTGAAAAACTGTTTTTT
TRBD2	TRBV2	TRBJ2-1	.	CASRGTSGNEQFF	TGTGCCAGCAGAGGAACTAGCGGTAATGAGCAGTTCTTC
.	TRBV4-3	TRBJ1-4	.	CASSQDHWGGGEKLFF	TGCGCCAGCAGCCAAGATCATTGGGGCGGCGGTGAAAAACTGTTTTTT
TRBD1	TRBV2	TRBJ1-2	.	CASTPSPGGGGYTF	TGTGCCAGCACCCCATCGCCAGGGGGCGGTGGCTACACCTTC
TRBD1	TRBV5-6	TRBJ2-7	.	CASSLGTGGTHEQYF	TGTGCCAGCAGCTTGGGGACAGGGGGGACACACGAGCAGTACTTC
.	TRBV30	TRBJ2-3	once	CAWSDPLTRTDTQYF	TGTGCCTGGAGTGATCCCCTTACTCGCACAGATACGCAGTATTTT
.	TRBV14	TRBJ2-1	.	CASSQLYEQFF	TGTGCCAGCAGCCAACTCTATGAGCAGTTCTTC
TRBD2	TRBV18	TRBJ2-7	.	CASSPTGLASEQYF	TGTGCCAGCTCACCTACAGGACTAGCCTCGGAGCAGTACTTC
TRBD1	TRBV15	TRBJ2-6	.	CATSRSGTGLSGGANVLTF	TGTGCCACCAGCAGATCCGGGACAGGGCTATCAGGTGGGGCCAACGTCCTGACTTTC
.	TRBV10-3	TRBJ1-5	.	CAISENTSNQPQHF	TGTGCCATCAGTGAGAACACTAGCAATCAGCCCCAGCATTTT
TRBD2	TRBV5-1	TRBJ2-3	.	CASSLAVTRGRADDTQYF	TGCGCCAGCAGCTTGGCCGTTACGCGCGGGAGGGCCGACGATACGCAGTATTTT
.	TRBV28	TRBJ2-1	once	CASSHRDEQFF	TGTGCCAGCAGTCATAGAGATGAGCAGTTCTTC
.	TRBV6-6	TRBJ1-2	once	CASSYRGASYGYTF	TGTGCCAGCAGTTACCGGGGGGCTTCCTATGGCTACACCTTC
.	TRBV5-5	TRBJ2-3	.	CASSLVIVLTGSTDTQYF	TGTGCCAGCAGCTTGGTAATAGTCCTAACGGGTAGCACAGATACGCAGTATTTT
.	TRBV29-1	TRBJ2-3	.	CSVIPGSTDTQYF	TGCAGCGTAATACCAGGGAGCACAGATACGCAGTATTTT
TRBD1	TRBV7-9	TRBJ2-7	.	CASSLAPGGEQYF	TGTGCCAGCAGCTTAGCGCCAGGGGGCGAGCAGTACTTC
.	TRBV5-6	TRBJ1-2	.	CASSLITGGNGYTF	TGTGCCAGCAGCTTGATAACAGGCGGTAATGGCTACACCTTC
TRBD2	TRBV7-9	TRBJ2-4	once	CASSLEGGKAKNIQYF	TGTGCCAGCAGCTTAGAGGGAGGGAAGGCCAAAAACATTCAGTACTTC
.	TRBV10-1	TRBJ2-1	few	CASSVGIDNEQFF	TGCGCCAGCAGTGTCGGGATTGACAATGAGCAGTTCTTC
.	TRBV6-1	TRBJ1-5	few	CASSEAQYGDQPQHF	TGTGCCAGCAGTGAAGCGCAGTATGGAGATCAGCCCCAGCATTTT
.	TRBV7-2	TRBJ1-5	.	CASSFANQPQHF	TGTGCCAGCAGCTTCGCGAATCAGCCCCAGCATTTT
TRBD1	TRBV7-8	TRBJ1-5	.	CASSLRGRNYQPQHF	TGTGCCAGCAGCTTAAGGGGGCGCAACTATCAGCCCCAGCATTTT
.	TRBV28	TRBJ2-7	.	CASSFGWGRSSHEQYF	TGTGCCAGCAGTTTTGGTTGGGGCAGGTCCTCCCACGAGCAGTACTTC
.	TRBV21-1	TRBJ2-7	once	CASSCRGRRGVYEQYF	TGTGCCAGCAGCTGCCGGGGGCGGCGGGGGGTTTACGAGCAGTACTTC
TRBD2	TRBV6-5	TRBJ2-1	.	CASSKAGGLEQFF	TGTGCCAGCAGTAAAGCGGGGGGGCTTGAGCAGTTCTTC
TRBD1	TRBV7-6	TRBJ1-2	.	CASSFPKEGQGNYGYTF	TGTGCCAGCAGCTTTCCAAAAGAGGGACAGGGAAACTATGGCTACACCTTC
.	TRBV6-4	TRBJ1-5	.	CASRDIRTDGRRIGNQPQHF	TGTGCCAGCAGAGATATTAGGACAGATGGACGTCGAATTGGCAATCAGCCCCAGCATTTT
TRBD2	TRBV10-1	TRBJ2-3	.	CASSEAGVPDTQYF	TGCGCCAGCAGTGAAGCGGGAGTGCCAGATACGCAGTATTTT
.	TRBV7-2	TRBJ2-5	.	CASSLSGETQYF	TGTGCCAGCAGCTTATCGGGGGAGACCCAGTACTTC
.	TRBV5-1	TRBJ1-4	.	CASSLDGVGGGEKLFF	TGCGCCAGCAGCTTGGACGGGGTCGGCGGCGGTGAAAAACTGTTTTTT
TRBD2	TRBV25-1	TRBJ2-1	.	CASSEPRGLAGAHNEQFF	TGTGCCAGCAGTGAACCCCGGGGACTAGCGGGGGCCCACAATGAGCAGTTCTTC
TRBD1	TRBV10-2	TRBJ1-5	.	CASSPGQGQPQHF	TGCGCCAGCAGCCCGGGACAGGGTCAGCCCCAGCATTTT
TRBD1	TRBV6-1	TRBJ2-7	once	CASSAQTGTSYEQYF	TGTGCCAGCAGTGCCCAGACAGGGACCTCCTACGAGCAGTACTTC
.	TRBV4-1	TRBJ1-1	.	CASSQDKMSNTEAFF	TGCGCCAGCAGCCAAGATAAGATGAGTAACACTGAAGCTTTCTTT
.	TRBV27	TRBJ1-2	.	CASSYRESGGYTF	TGTGCCAGCAGTTACAGGGAAAGCGGTGGCTACACCTTC
TRBD1	TRBV27	TRBJ2-1	few	CASRPDRVSEQFF	TGTGCCAGCAGGCCCGACAGGGTAAGTGAGCAGTTCTTC
.	TRBV14	TRBJ2-5	.	CASSQDRRETQYF	TGTGCCAGCAGCCAAGATCGTCGGGAGACCCAGTACTTC
.	TRBV7-6	TRBJ2-7	.	CASSSNAYEQYF	TGTGCCAGCAGCTCCAACGCCTACGAGCAGTACTTC
.	TRBV7-2	TRBJ1-2	.	CASSLDTGTYGYTF	TGTGCCAGCAGCTTGGATACAGGTACCTATGGCTACACCTTC
TRBD1	TRBV7-9	TRBJ2-5	.	CASSTRDSWYQETQYF	TGTGCCAGCAGCACCCGGGACAGCTGGTACCAAGAGACCCAGTACTTC
TRBD1	TRBV5-1	TRBJ2-1	.	CASSLGIGTGVYNEQFF	TGCGCCAGCAGCTTGGGGATCGGGACAGGGGTATACAATGAGCAGTTCTTC
.	TRBV30	TRBJ1-1	.	CASMTDNTEAFF	TGTGCCTCAATGACAGATAACACTGAAGCTTTCTTT
.	TRBV28	TRBJ1-2	.	CASSSPVGGDYGYTF	TGTGCCAGCAGTTCGCCCGTCGGGGGGGACTATGGCTACACCTTC
TRBD2	TRBV29-1	TRBJ2-3	.	CSVEGSGGDTQYF	TGCAGCGTTGAAGGGTCGGGAGGAGATACGCAGTATTTT